These 14 T cell receptor beta chains share one sample of origin, sequenced in a study of response to subunit inactivated influenza vaccine. MiXCR, applied by TCRdb to the RT-PCR reads, yields one record per CDR3 protein. The sample holds 650,000 to 800,000 distinct CDR3 sequences, approximately 14% seen once. Sequenced here: PBMCs from blood, sampled less than 15 days before vaccination. The receptors were sampled from a man over 45 who received an inactivated influenza vaccine.

Points on this clonotype: An end of the junction does not agree with germline; a read error may underlie this. The chain employs TRBV12-3 or TRBV12-4 and TRBJ1-5; D ambiguous. This CDR3 is 15 amino acids long. For the CDR3, the DNA is TGTGCCAGCACCGAAGACGGAGTTAGCAATCGGCCCCAGCATTTT. Translating it yields CASTEDGVSNRPQHF.

This clonotype was observed at least ten times. The J gene is TRBJ2-1, the V gene TRBV6-5; D may be TRBD2 (6 bases). V was clipped by 6 bases and J by 2 bases, with 14 bases between them. CDR3 length: 15 amino acids. CDR1 and CDR2 (germline): MNHEY, SVGAGI. CDR3 residues: CASSLADPPYNEQFF. The CDR3 coding sequence is TGTGCCAGCAGCTTAGCGGATCCCCCCTACAATGAGCAGTTCTTC.

This clonotype was found a few times. The chain recombines TRBV4-1 with TRBJ2-1; 13 bases match TRBD2. This CDR3 has 19 residues. CDR1 MGHRA and CDR2 YSYEKL come from the germline V gene. Unmatched junction bases numbered 8, after V lost 2 bases and J lost 1 base. CDR3 nucleotides: TGCGCCAGCAGCCAATCCGTACTAGCGGGGGGGCCGTCCTACAATGAGCAGTTCTTC. Translating it yields CASSQSVLAGGPSYNEQFF.

The chain couples TRBV6-1 to TRBJ2-1; D not resolved. The CDR3 is 14 amino acids. The germline V gene has CDR1 MNHNS and CDR2 SASEGT. V gave up 0 bases and J gave up 9 bases, with 12 bases separating them. The CDR3 region has the DNA TGTGCCAGCAGTGAAGCCGTGGTAGAAGGTGAGCAGTTCTTC. Translation: CASSEAVVEGEQFF.

This clonotype was detected a few times. The rearrangement uses TRBV5-1 and TRBJ2-3; D unclear. CDR1 is SGHRS and CDR2 is YFSETQ in the germline V gene. Trimming cost V 4 bases and J 7 bases, with 13 bases left between them. This CDR3 is 13 amino acids long. The CDR3 DNA follows: TGCGCCAGCAGCGCCCCCTCCTTTAATACGCAGTATTTT. This gives the protein CASSAPSFNTQYF.

This clonotype was recorded a few times. This chain joins TRBV7-9 and TRBJ1-6; D is possibly TRBD1 (5 bases). V was trimmed by 4 bases and J by 9 bases, leaving 13 bases between them. Germline lookup yields CDR1 SEHNR and CDR2 FQNEAQ (reference sequence). The length of the CDR3 is 14 residues. This CDR3 reads CASSSGPIISPLHF. For the CDR3, the DNA is TGTGCCAGCAGCTCGGGACCGATCATTTCACCCCTCCACTTT.

This clonotype was recorded a few times. The chain uses TRBV6-2 or TRBV6-3 and TRBJ2-7, with unresolved D. Trimming removed 5 bases from V and 6 bases from J, with 11 bases in between. Germline V gene lookup returns CDR1 MNHEY and CDR2 SVGEGT. CDR3 length equals 12 residues. The chain's CDR3 is CASSQRASEQYF. The CDR3 DNA reads TGTGCCAGCAGTCAAAGGGCCTCCGAGCAGTACTTC.

J is TRBJ1-6 and V is TRBV6-2 or TRBV6-3, with D possibly being TRBD1 (6 bases). Germline lookup yields CDR1 MNHEY and CDR2 SVGEGT. V lost 10 bases to trimming and J lost 8 bases, with 18 bases between them. The CDR3 extends over 14 amino acids. The CDR3 is CATHRTVGHSPLHF. DNA for the CDR3: TGTGCCACACACAGGACAGTGGGTCATTCACCCCTCCACTTT.

This clonotype was seen only a few times. V gene TRBV4-2 combines with J gene TRBJ2-2; 7 bases align to TRBD2. The CDR3 spans 19 residues. Trimming at V came to 3 bases and at J to 0 bases, leaving 13 bases not matched to a gene. The germline CDR1 and CDR2 sequences are LGHNA and YNFKEQ. The CDR3 loop is CASSQEAIAGGANTGELFF. CDR3 sequence (DNA): TGTGCCAGCAGCCAGGAGGCCATAGCGGGTGGCGCGAACACCGGGGAGCTGTTTTTT.

This clonotype was counted between two and nine times. The chain joins TRBV20-1 to TRBJ2-5, with 7 bases that match TRBD1. The germline CDR1 and CDR2 sequences are DFQATT and SNEGSKA (reference sequence). The CDR3 length is 17 residues. V shed 7 bases, J shed 2 bases, and the junction held 19 bases outside the gene matches. For the CDR3, the DNA is TGCAGTGTTAAACAGGGGACCCTTCGTACGATGCAAGAGACCCAGTACTTC. It is translated as CSVKQGTLRTMQETQYF.

The chain carries TRBV29-1 and TRBJ2-3; D possibly corresponds to TRBD1 (7 bases). Trimming took off 3 bases at V and 5 bases at J, with 18 bases between the two ends. CDR1 and CDR2 from the germline V gene are SQVTM and ANQGSEA. The CDR3 is made up of 15 amino acids. The chain's CDR3 is CSVDRRGLGKDTQYF. The CDR3 coding sequence is TGCAGCGTTGATAGGAGGGGGCTTGGGAAAGATACGCAGTATTTT.

There are many counts of this clonotype. The chain couples TRBV10-3 to TRBJ2-1; TRBD2 agrees at 11 bases. The V and J ends lost 10 bases and 9 bases, in that order; junction bases with no gene match: 14. The germline V gene encodes CDR1 ENHRY and CDR2 SYGVKD. The CDR3 loop spans 15 amino acids. The CDR3 spells CATRTSGSGVSEQFF. In nucleotides, the CDR3 is TGTGCCACGAGAACTAGCGGGAGCGGAGTCAGTGAGCAGTTCTTC.

The rearrangement joins TRBV20-1 to TRBJ1-5, with a possible D match to TRBD1 (6 bases). The V end lost 5 bases, the J end lost 6 bases, and 14 bases lay between the germline ends. From germline, CDR1 is DFQATT and CDR2 SNEGSKA (reference sequence). CDR3 size: 13 residues. CDR3 in amino acids: CSAGPGAVQPQHF. The CDR3 bases are TGCAGTGCTGGCCCGGGGGCCGTTCAGCCCCAGCATTTT.

This clonotype turned up a few times. The rearrangement links TRBV5-1 to TRBJ1-2; no definite D call. Trimming shortened V by 4 bases and J by 2 bases, and 15 bases separated the two germline ends. The CDR3 runs to 15 residues. Germline CDR1 reads SGHRS; CDR2 reads YFSETQ. CDR3 loop: CASSADRPENYGYTF. CDR3 DNA sequence: TGCGCCAGCAGCGCGGACCGACCGGAAAACTATGGCTACACCTTC.